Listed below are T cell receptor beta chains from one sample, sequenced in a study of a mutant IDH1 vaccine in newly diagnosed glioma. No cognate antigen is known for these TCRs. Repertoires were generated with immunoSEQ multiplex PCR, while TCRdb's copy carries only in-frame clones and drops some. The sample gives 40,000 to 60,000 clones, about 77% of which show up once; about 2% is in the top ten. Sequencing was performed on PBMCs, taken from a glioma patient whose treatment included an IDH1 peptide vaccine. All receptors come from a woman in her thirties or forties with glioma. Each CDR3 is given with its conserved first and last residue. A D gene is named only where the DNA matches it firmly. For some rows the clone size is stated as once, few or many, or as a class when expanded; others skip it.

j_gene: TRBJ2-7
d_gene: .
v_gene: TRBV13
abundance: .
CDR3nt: TGTGCCAGCAGCTTAATGGCAGGGGCCTACGAGCAGTACTTC
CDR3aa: CASSLMAGAYEQYF

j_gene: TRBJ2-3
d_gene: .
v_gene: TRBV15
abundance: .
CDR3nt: TGTGCCACCAGCAGAGAAGGCACAGGCGATACGCAGTATTTT
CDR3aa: CATSREGTGDTQYF

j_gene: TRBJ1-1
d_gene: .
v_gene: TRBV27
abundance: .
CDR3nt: TGTGCCAGCAGTTTAGGACACCGTGTAGACACTGAAGCTTTCTTT
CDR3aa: CASSLGHRVDTEAFF

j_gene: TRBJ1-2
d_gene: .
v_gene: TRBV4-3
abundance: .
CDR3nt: TGCGCCAGCAGCCAAGATAGAGAGGGCTATGGCTACACCTTC
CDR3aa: CASSQDREGYGYTF

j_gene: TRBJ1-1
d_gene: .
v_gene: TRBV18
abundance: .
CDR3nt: TGTGCCAGCTCACCACAGCCACAGGGCAACACTGAAGCTTTCTTT
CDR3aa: CASSPQPQGNTEAFF

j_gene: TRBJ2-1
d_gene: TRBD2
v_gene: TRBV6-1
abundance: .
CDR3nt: TGTGCCAGCAGTGAAGCTAGCGGGGGGGCCTACAATGAGCAGTTCTTC
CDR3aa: CASSEASGGAYNEQFF

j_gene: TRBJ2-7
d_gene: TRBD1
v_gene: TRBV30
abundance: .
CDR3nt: TGTGCCTGGGGACAGGGCCACTCCTACGAGCAGTACTTC
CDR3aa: CAWGQGHSYEQYF

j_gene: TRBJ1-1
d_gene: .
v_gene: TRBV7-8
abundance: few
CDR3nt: TGTGCCAGCACACCCCAGGGGACGGGAACTGAAGCTTTCTTT
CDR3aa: CASTPQGTGTEAFF

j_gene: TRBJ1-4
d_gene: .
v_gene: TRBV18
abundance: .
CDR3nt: TGTGCCAGCTCACCTCAGGGCTGGGGCTATGAAAAACTGTTTTTT
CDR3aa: CASSPQGWGYEKLFF

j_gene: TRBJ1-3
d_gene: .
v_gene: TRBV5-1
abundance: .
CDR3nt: TGCGCCAGCAGGGGAAACACCATATATTTT
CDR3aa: CASRGNTIYF

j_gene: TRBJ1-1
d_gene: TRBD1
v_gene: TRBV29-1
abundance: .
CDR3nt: TGCAGCGTACAGACAGGGGAGGGCACTGAAGCTTTCTTT
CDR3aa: CSVQTGEGTEAFF

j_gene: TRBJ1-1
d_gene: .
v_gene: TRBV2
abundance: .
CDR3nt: TGTGCCAGCAAGGGCCGAGGGACTTTCTTT
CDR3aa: CASKGRGTFF

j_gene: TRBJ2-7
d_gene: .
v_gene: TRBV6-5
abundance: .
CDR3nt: TGTGCCAGCACCGCGGCAGGGTCCTACGAGCAGTACTTC
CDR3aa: CASTAAGSYEQYF

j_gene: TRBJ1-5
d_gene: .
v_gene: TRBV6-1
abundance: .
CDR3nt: TGTGCCAGCAGTGTCAGGGATAGCAATCAGCCCCAGCATTTT
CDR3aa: CASSVRDSNQPQHF

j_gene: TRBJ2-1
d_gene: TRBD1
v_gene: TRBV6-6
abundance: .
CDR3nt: TGTGCCAGCAGTCCCCAGACAGGGGGAGGATATGAGCAGTTCTTC
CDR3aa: CASSPQTGGGYEQFF

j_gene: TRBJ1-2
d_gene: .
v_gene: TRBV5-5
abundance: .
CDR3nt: TGTGCCAGCAGCTTGGCGGGGTCGGGTATTGGCTACACCTTC
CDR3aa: CASSLAGSGIGYTF

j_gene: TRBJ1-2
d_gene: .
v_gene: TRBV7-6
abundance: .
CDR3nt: TGTGCCAGCAGCTTGAATGGGGACGGCTACACCTTC
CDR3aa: CASSLNGDGYTF

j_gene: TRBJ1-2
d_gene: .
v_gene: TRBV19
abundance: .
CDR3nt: TGTGCCAGTAGTCCTACAGTGATTAGCTATGGCTACACCTTC
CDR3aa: CASSPTVISYGYTF

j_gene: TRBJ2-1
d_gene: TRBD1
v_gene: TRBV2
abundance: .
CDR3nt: TGTGCCAGCAGCAGAGACAGGGCAAGCAATGAGCAGTTCTTC
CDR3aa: CASSRDRASNEQFF

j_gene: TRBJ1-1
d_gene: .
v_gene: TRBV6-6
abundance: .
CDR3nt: TGTGCCAGCAAACCCCAGGGAACTGAAGCTTTCTTT
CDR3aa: CASKPQGTEAFF

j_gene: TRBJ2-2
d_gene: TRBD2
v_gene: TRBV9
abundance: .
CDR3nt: TGTGCCAGCAGCCTCCGACTAGCGGGAGGTGATAGGCTGTTTTTT
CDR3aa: CASSLRLAGGDRLFF

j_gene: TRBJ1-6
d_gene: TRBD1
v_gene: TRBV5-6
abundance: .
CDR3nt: TGTGCCAGCAGCTTCCCTCAAACGGGACAGGGGGATTCACCCCTCCACTTT
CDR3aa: CASSFPQTGQGDSPLHF

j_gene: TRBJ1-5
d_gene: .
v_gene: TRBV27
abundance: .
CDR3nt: TGTGCCAGCAGTTTTGCCATCGACAGCAATCAGCCCCAGCATTTT
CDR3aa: CASSFAIDSNQPQHF

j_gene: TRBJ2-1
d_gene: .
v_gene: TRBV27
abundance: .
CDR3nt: TGTGCCAGCAGTCCCCCAGGGAGATTGTTCTTC
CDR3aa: CASSPPGRLFF

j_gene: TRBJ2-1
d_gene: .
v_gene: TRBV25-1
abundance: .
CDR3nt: TGTGCCAGCAGTGTTAGCTTCAATGAGCAGTTCTTC
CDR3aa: CASSVSFNEQFF

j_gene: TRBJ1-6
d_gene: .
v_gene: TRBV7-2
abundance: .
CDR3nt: TGTGCCAGCAGCTTAGCTGGGGTGGCATCCCTCCACTTT
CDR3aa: CASSLAGVASLHF

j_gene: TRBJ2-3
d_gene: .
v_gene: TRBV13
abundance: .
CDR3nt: TGTGCCAGTCTTTTCTTAGCTTCTAGCACAGATACGCAGTATTTT
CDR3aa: CASLFLASSTDTQYF

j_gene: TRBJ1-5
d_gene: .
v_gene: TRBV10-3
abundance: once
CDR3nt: TGTGCCATCAGTGAGTCTGGCCAGACCTTGGGGCCCCAGCATTTT
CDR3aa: CAISESGQTLGPQHF

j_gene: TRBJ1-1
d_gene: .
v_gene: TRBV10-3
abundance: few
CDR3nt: TGTGCCATCAGGCCGGGACACGGTTACACTGAAGCTTTCTTT
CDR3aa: CAIRPGHGYTEAFF